This TCR beta chain was obtained from a study of CD8 T cells in ankylosing spondylitis. The study's findings and limits: What appeared characteristic of ankylosing spondylitis blood was a TCR beta motif of eight highly homologous variants. As for the disease-linked clones, they showed a CD8+ phenotype and occurred at relatively low frequencies in peripheral blood. Researchers reportedly found disease-linked clones significantly enriched in matched ankylosing spondylitis synovial fluid.

The CDR3 spans 15 residues. Per germline, CDR1 WSHSY and CDR2 SAAADI. Trimming stripped 4 bases from V and 2 bases from J, with 14 bases between. As regards this clonotype: Its cognate antigen is unknown.

By quantitative 5'-RACE with molecular barcodes, the TCR beta libraries were made. TCRdb re-called the 5' RACE reads through MiXCR, storing one row per CDR3 protein. The profile shows fewer than 400,000 distinct CDR3 sequences, about 22% of them singletons. Sequencing was done on a sample of blood, either unsorted or a sorted T cell fraction (not recorded which). The clonotype comes from a male donor with ankylosing spondylitis. The rearrangement uses TRBV10-2 and TRBJ1-2, with D possibly being TRBD1 (5 bases). The CDR3 sequence: CASSGGDAKNYGYTF. CDR3 coding DNA: TGCGCCAGCAGTGGAGGGGACGCCAAAAACTATGGCTACACCTTC.